This T cell receptor (beta chain) was sequenced in a study of shared clonotypes between healthy human individuals. Study details: CD4 naive and CD4 memory each took three plates per donor, while CD8 naive took two and CD8 memory one. Study-level findings and limits: Since donors were few, the genetic and exposure-history diversity represented was limited. Estimated clonotype richness was generally higher in naive than memory subsets. Across a handful of donors, naive CD4 shared 5% to 5.5%, naive CD8 3.5% to 4%, memory CD4 approximately 2.5%, memory CD8 0.4% to 0.5%.

CDR1 is SGHTA, CDR2 FQGNSA, per germline. CDR3 length: 15 residues. V shed 4 bases and J 1 base; nucleotides not matched to a gene: 5. Data came from immunoSEQ multiplex PCR; TCRdb stores just in-frame clones and leaves some out. Among some 2,400,000 clones listed, 90% to 97% were seen once. This clone was seen a handful of times. Antigen: not known. This receptor was taken from a man younger than 35 in good health. The V call is TRBV7-2, the J call TRBJ2-3; 7 nucleotides agree with TRBD2. Specimen: naive CD4+ T cells sorted from blood. As to subset: CD45RA+ positively selected. CDR3 region: CASSSPAGGTDTQYF. DNA of the CDR3: TGTGCCAGCAGCTCCCCGGCGGGGGGCACAGATACGCAGTATTTT.